The clone carrying this T cell receptor beta chain was picked up a small number of times. Its antigen is undetermined. The repertoire was sequenced with immunoSEQ multiplex PCR; TCRdb's copy has only in-frame clones and lacks some. Seen here are 20,000 or so clones, 86% observed once, and the top ten hold roughly 15%. The data are from a study of OX40 agonist ivuxolimab in advanced cancers. Looking at the study overall: The patients received ivuxolimab by intravenous route every 2 weeks at 0.01 to 10 mg/kg. Averaging 60 years in age, with a range of roughly 20 to 80, the cohort was around 85% male. Study results and limitations: Relative to CD4+ cells, CD8+ T cells on average had more expanded clones.

The sequences come from CD4+ or CD8+ T cells sorted from blood, collected in a trial of the OX40 agonist ivuxolimab. The clonotype comes from an adult with an advanced solid tumor such as melanoma, head and neck, liver or kidney cancer.

This CDR3 is CASSLASAAEAFF. DNA of the CDR3: TGTGCCAGCAGCTTAGCATCAGCAGCAGAAGCTTTCTTT. The chain has TRBV7-9 and TRBJ1-1, with no clear D. V was clipped by 0 bases and J by 8 bases, with 10 bases between them. Germline lookup yields CDR1 SEHNR and CDR2 FQNEAQ (reference sequence). This CDR3 has 13 amino acids.